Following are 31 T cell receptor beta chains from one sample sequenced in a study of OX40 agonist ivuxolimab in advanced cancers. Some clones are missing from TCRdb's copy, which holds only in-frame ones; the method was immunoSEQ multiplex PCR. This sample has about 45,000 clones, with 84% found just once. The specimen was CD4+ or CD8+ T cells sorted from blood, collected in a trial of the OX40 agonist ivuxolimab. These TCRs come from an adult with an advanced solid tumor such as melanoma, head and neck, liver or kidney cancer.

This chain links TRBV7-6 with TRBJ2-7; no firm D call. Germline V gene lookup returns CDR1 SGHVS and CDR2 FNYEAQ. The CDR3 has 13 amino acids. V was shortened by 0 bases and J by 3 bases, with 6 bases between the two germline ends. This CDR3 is CASSLAGSYEQYF. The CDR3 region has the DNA TGTGCCAGCAGCTTAGCGGGCAGCTACGAGCAGTACTTC.

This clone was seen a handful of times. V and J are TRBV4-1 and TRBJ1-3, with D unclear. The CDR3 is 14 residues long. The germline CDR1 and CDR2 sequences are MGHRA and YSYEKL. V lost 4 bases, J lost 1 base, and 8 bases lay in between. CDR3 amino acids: CASSPPGSGNTIYF. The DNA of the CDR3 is TGCGCCAGCAGCCCTCCAGGATCTGGAAACACCATATATTTT.

In nucleotides, the CDR3 is TGTGCCAGCAGCCCCGATCTAGGAGGGGGAATTTCACCCCTCCACTTT. This encodes CASSPDLGGGISPLHF. The V gene is TRBV7-2, the J gene TRBJ1-6; D possibly corresponds to TRBD1 (6 bases). The CDR3 sequence is 16 residues long. Germline values: CDR1 SGHTA, CDR2 FQGNSA. V lost 5 bases and J lost 9, with 20 bases in between.

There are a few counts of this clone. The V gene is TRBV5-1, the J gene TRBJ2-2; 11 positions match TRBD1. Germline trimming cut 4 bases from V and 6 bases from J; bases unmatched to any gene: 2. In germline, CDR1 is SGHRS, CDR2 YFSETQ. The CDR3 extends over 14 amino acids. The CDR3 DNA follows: TGCGCCAGCAGCGTGGGACAGGGGGCCGGGGAGCTGTTTTTT. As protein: CASSVGQGAGELFF.

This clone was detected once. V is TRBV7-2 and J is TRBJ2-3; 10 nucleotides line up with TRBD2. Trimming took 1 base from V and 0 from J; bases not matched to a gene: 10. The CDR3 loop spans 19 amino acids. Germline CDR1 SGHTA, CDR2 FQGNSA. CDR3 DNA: TGTGCCAGCAGCTTAGAGTACCGGCTAGCGGGGGTTAGCACAGATACGCAGTATTTT. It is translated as CASSLEYRLAGVSTDTQYF. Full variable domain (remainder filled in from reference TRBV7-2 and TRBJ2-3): GAGVSQSPSNKVTEKGKDVELRCDPISGHTALYWYRQSLGQGLEFLIYFQGNSAPDKSGLPSDRFSAERTGGSVSTLTIQRTQQEDSAVYLCASSLEYRLAGVSTDTQYFGPGTRLTVL.

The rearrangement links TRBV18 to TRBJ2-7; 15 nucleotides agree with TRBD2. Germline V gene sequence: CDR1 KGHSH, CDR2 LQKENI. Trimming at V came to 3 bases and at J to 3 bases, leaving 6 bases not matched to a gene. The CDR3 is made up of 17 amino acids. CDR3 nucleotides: TGTGCCAGCTCACCTAGGACTAGCGGGAGGGCCGGCTACGAGCAGTACTTC. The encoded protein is CASSPRTSGRAGYEQYF.

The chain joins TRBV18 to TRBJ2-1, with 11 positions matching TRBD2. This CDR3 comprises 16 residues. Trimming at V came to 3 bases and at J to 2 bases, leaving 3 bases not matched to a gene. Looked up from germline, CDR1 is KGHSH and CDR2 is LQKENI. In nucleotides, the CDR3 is TGTGCCAGCTCACCCACTAGCGGGAGCCCCTACAATGAGCAGTTCTTC. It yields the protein CASSPTSGSPYNEQFF.

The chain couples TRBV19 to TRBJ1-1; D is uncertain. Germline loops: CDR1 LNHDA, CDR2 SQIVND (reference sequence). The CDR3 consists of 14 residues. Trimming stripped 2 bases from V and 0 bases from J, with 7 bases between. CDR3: CASSIRKVNTEAFF. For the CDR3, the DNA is TGTGCCAGTAGTATACGGAAGGTGAACACTGAAGCTTTCTTT.

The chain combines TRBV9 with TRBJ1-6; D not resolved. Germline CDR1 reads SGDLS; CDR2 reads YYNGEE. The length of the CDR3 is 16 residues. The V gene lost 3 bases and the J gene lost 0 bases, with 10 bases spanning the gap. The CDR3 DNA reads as TGTGCCAGCAGCGCCCGACATAGCTCCTATAATTCACCCCTCCACTTT. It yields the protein CASSARHSSYNSPLHF.

CDR3 in DNA: TGTGCCAGCAGCTTGGAGGACAGGGATTCACCCCTCCACTTT. This codes for CASSLEDRDSPLHF. The chain is built from TRBV5-6 and TRBJ1-6; 8 bases match TRBD1. The germline V gene encodes CDR1 SGHDT and CDR2 YYEEEE. This CDR3 region has 14 residues. V shed 0 bases and J 8 bases; nucleotides not matched to a gene: 1.

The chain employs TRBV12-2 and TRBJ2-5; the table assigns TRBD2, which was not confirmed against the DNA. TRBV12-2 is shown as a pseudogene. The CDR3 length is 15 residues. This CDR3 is CASRPSGRAEETQYF. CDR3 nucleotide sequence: TGTGCAAGTCGCCCCAGCGGGAGGGCCGAAGAGACCCAGTACTTC.

CDR3 in amino acids: CASSVAVMRESTDTQYF. In nucleotides, the CDR3 is TGTGCCAGCAGCGTAGCCGTTATGCGGGAGAGCACAGATACGCAGTATTTT. The chain recombines TRBV9 with TRBJ2-3; 7 bases align to TRBD2. Germline CDR1 and CDR2: SGDLS and YYNGEE. The length of the CDR3 is 17 residues. V was pared by 0 bases and J by 0 bases, with 7 bases of the junction left unmatched.

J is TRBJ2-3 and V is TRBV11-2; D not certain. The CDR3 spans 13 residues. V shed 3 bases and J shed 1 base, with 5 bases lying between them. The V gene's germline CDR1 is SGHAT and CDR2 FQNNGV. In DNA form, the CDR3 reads TGTGCCAGCAGCTTTAGTCGCACAGATACGCAGTATTTT. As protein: CASSFSRTDTQYF.

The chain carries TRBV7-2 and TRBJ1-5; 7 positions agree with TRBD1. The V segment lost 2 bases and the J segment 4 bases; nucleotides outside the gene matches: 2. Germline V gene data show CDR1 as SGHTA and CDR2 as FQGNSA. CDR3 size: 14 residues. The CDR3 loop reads CASSLKTGNQPQHF. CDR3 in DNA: TGTGCCAGCAGCTTAAAGACAGGGAATCAGCCCCAGCATTTT.

This CDR3 reads CASSQEIASGNQPQHF. The CDR3, as DNA: TGCGCCAGCAGCCAAGAGATAGCTTCGGGCAATCAGCCCCAGCATTTT. The V gene is TRBV4-1, the J gene TRBJ1-5; no firm D call. The CDR3 is 16 amino acids. The V and J ends lost 0 bases and 2 bases respectively, with 11 bases between them. The V gene's germline CDR1 is MGHRA and CDR2 YSYEKL.

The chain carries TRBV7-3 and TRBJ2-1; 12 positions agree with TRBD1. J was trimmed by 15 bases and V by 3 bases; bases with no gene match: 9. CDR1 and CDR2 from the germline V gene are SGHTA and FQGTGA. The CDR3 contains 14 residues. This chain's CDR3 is CASSLDAGTGGLFF. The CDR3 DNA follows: TGTGCCAGCAGCTTGGACGCCGGGACAGGGGGCTTGTTCTTC.

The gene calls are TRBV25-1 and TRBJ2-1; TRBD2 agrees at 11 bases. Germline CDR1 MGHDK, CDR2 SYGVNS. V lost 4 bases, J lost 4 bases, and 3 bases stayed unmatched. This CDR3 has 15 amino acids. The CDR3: CASSVAGGTYNEQFF. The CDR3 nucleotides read TGTGCCAGCAGTGTAGCGGGGGGGACTTACAATGAGCAGTTCTTC.

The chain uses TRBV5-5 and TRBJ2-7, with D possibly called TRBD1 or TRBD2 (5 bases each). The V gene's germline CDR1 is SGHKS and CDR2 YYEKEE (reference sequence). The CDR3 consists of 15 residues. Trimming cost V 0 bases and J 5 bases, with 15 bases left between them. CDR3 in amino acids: CASSLDGTRVDEQYF. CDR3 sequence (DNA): TGTGCCAGCAGCTTGGACGGGACGCGCGTGGACGAGCAGTACTTC.

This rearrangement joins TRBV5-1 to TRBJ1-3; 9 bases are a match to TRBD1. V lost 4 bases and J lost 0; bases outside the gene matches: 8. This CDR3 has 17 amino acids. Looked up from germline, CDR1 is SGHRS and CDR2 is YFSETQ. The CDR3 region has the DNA TGCGCCAGCAGCGGGGGACAGGGTCTCGCCTCTGGAAACACCATATATTTT. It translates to CASSGGQGLASGNTIYF.

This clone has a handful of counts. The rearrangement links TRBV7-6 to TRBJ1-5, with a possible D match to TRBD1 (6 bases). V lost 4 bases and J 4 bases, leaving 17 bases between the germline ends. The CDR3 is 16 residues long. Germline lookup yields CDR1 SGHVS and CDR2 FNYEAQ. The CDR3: CASSSLGGQSNQPQHF. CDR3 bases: TGTGCCAGCAGCTCCCTCGGGGGACAAAGTAATCAGCCCCAGCATTTT.

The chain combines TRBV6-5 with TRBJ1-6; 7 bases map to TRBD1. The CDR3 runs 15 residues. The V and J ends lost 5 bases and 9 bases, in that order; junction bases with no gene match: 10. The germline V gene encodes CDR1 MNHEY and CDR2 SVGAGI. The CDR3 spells CASSPQGGGGSPLHF. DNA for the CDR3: TGTGCCAGCAGTCCCCAAGGGGGCGGTGGTTCACCCCTCCACTTT.

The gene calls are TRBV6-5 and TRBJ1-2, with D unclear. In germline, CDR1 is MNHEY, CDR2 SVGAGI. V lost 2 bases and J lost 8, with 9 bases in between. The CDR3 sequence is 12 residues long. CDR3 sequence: CASSYNGYGYTF. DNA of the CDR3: TGTGCCAGCAGTTACAACGGATACGGCTACACCTTC.

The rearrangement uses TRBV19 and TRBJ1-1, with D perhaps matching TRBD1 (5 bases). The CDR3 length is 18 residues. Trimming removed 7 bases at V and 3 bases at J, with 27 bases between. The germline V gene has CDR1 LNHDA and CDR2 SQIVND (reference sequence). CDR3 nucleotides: TGTGCCAGTACCACCTTGACAGTATCCCACCCGAGAGACACTGAAGCTTTCTTT. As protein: CASTTLTVSHPRDTEAFF.

The CDR3 sequence is CASVFGHRVDEQFF. The CDR3 nucleotides are TGTGCCAGCGTTTTTGGACACAGAGTGGATGAGCAGTTCTTC. The chain employs TRBV2 and TRBJ2-1, with D tentatively TRBD1 (5 bases). This CDR3 region has 14 residues. Per germline, CDR1 SNHLY and CDR2 FYNNEI. The V gene lost 8 bases and the J gene lost 8 bases, with 19 bases spanning the gap. Full variable domain (rest looked up from reference TRBV2 and TRBJ2-1): EPEVTQTPSHQVTQMGQEVILRCVPISNHLYFYWYRQILGQKVEFLVSFYNNEISEKSEIFDDQFSVERPDGSNFTLKIRSTKLEDSAMYFCASVFGHRVDEQFFGPGTRLTVL.

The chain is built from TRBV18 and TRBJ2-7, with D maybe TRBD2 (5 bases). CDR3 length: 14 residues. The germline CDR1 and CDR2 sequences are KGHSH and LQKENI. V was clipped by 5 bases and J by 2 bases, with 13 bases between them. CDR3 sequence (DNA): TGTGCCAGCTCATCCTCGACGGGAACCTACGAGCAGTACTTC. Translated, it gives CASSSSTGTYEQYF.

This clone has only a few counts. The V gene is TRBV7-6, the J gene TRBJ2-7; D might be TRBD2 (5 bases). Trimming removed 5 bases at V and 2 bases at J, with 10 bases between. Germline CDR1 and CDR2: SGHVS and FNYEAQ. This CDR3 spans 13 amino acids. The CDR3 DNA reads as TGTGCCAGCAGCCCCATGAGGGCCTACGAGCAGTACTTC. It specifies CASSPMRAYEQYF.

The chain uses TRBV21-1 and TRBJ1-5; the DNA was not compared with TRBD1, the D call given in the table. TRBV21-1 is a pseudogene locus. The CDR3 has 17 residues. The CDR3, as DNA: TGTGCCAGCAGATATACGGGGGACAGGGAGGTTTATCAGCCCCAGCATTTT. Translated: CASRYTGDREVYQPQHF.

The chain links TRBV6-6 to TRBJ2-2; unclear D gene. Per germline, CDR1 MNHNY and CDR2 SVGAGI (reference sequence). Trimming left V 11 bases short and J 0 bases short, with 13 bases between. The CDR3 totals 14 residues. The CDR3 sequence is CAGSRPANTGELFF. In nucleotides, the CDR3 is TGTGCCGGCTCCCGGCCCGCGAACACCGGGGAGCTGTTTTTT.

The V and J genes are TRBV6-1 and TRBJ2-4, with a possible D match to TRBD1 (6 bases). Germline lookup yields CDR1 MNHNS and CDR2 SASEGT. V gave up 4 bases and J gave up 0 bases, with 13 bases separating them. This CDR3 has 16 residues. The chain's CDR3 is CASSGQVSGAKNIQYF. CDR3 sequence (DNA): TGTGCCAGCAGTGGACAGGTGAGCGGAGCCAAAAACATTCAGTACTTC.

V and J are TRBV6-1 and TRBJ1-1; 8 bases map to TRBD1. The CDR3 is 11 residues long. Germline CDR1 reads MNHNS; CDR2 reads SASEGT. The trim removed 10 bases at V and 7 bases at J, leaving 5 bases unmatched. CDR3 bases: TGTGCCACCGGGACAGGCTTTGAAGCTTTCTTT. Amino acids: CATGTGFEAFF.

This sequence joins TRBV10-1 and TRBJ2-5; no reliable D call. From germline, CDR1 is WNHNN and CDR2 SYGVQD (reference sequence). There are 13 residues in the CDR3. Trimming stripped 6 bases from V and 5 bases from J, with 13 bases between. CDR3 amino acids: CASSQQLLETQYF. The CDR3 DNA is TGCGCCAGCAGCCAACAACTGCTGGAGACCCAGTACTTC.